This paragraph reports one T cell receptor (beta chain). V lost 8 bases, J lost 5 bases, and 13 bases lay in between. The CDR3 has 14 amino acids. Germline V lookup: CDR1 SNHLY, CDR2 FYNNEI. Per the original methods: Amplification of reference gene primers was used by the study to estimate nucleated cell counts. Method: immunoSEQ multiplex PCR; TCRdb's copy keeps in-frame clones and lacks some. D and trimming were read from the DNA, whereas the V and J calls and clone size are those reported in that table. The sample includes fewer than 350,000 clones, 85% of them seen just once. The source of the sample is a study of blood T cell repertoires in COVID-19. Study details: COVID-19 samples, acute and convalescent, were from the United States, Italy and Spain. In each case, the material was cDNA or gDNA derived from T cells, B-cell-depleted T cells, or PBMCs.

What was sequenced was peripheral blood. The sequence was obtained from a woman aged 45-65 years with active or convalescent COVID-19. This chain connects TRBV2 to TRBJ1-6, with a tentative D call TRBD1 (6 bases). The CDR3 nucleotides are TGTGCCAGCGGGGGGGCTGGGGATAATTCACCCCTCCACTTT. Encoded protein: CASGGAGDNSPLHF.